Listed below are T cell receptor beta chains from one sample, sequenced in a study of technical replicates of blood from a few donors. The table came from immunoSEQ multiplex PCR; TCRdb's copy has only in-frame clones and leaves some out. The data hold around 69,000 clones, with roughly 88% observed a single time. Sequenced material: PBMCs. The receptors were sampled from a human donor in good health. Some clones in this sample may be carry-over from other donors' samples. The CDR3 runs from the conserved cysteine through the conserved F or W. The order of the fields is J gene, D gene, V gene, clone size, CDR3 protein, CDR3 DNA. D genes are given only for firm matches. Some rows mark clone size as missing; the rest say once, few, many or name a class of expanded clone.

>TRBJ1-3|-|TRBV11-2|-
CASSLGGSGNTIYF
TGTGCCAGCAGCCTCGGGGGGTCTGGAAACACCATATATTTT
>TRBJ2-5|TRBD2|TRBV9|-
CASKGRRGAYQETQYF
TGTGCCAGCAAAGGCCGGCGGGGGGCATACCAAGAGACCCAGTACTTC
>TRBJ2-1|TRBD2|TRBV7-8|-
CASSPPLREGWNEQFF
TGTGCCAGCAGCCCCCCTCTGCGGGAGGGTTGGAATGAGCAGTTCTTC
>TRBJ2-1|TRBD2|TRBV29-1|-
CSVEVGLAGGNEQFF
TGCAGCGTTGAAGTAGGCCTAGCGGGGGGCAATGAGCAGTTCTTC
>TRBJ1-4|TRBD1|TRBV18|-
CASSPDGTGGEKLFF
TGTGCCAGCTCACCTGATGGGACAGGAGGCGAAAAACTGTTTTTT
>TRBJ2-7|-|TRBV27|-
CASSLRGANYEQYF
TGTGCCAGCAGTTTACGGGGGGCCAACTACGAGCAGTACTTC
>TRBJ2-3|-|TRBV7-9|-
CASSFRLPTDTQYF
TGTGCCAGCAGCTTCCGACTCCCCACAGATACGCAGTATTTT
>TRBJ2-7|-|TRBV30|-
CAWSQTGTFFSEQYF
TGTGCCTGGAGTCAAACGGGAACCTTCTTCTCCGAGCAGTACTTC
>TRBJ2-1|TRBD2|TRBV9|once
CASSVDLGSGRAAEQFF
TGTGCCAGCAGCGTAGATTTAGGGAGCGGGAGGGCCGCTGAGCAGTTCTTC
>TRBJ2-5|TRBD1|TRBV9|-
CASSAGQQETQYF
TGTGCCAGCAGCGCGGGACAGCAAGAGACCCAGTACTTC
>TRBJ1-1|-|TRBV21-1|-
CASSNRHRVNTEAFF
TGTGCCAGCAGCAACCGCCACAGGGTAAACACTGAAGCTTTCTTT
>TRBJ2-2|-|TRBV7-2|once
CASSTRAGELFF
TGTGCCAGCAGCACCCGCGCCGGGGAGCTGTTTTTT
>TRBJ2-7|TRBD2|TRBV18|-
CASSPSTSGSSYEQYF
TGTGCCAGCTCACCCTCGACTAGCGGGAGTTCCTACGAGCAGTACTTC
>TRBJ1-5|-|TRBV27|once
CASGGEGPGNQPQHF
TGTGCCAGCGGGGGGGAGGGACCGGGGAATCAGCCCCAGCATTTT
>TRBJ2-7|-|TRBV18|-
CASSPPAGYPSYEQYF
TGTGCCAGCTCACCGCCAGCCGGGTACCCCTCCTACGAGCAGTACTTC
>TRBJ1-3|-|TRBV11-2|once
CASSSQGPSSGNTIYF
TGTGCCAGCAGCTCGCAGGGCCCGTCCTCTGGAAACACCATATATTTT
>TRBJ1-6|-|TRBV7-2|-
CASSLVRGSLTHSPLHF
TGTGCCAGCAGCTTAGTGCGGGGGAGCTTGACACATTCACCCCTCCACTTT
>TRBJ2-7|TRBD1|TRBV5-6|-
CASGRDRGYEQYF
TGTGCCAGCGGGAGGGACAGGGGATACGAGCAGTACTTC
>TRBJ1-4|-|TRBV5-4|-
CASSLDGYGRGNEKLFF
TGTGCCAGCAGCTTGGACGGTTACGGACGGGGGAATGAAAAACTGTTTTTT
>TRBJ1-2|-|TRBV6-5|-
CASSYSSAGRNGYTF
TGTGCCAGCAGTTACTCGAGTGCAGGGAGGAATGGCTACACCTTC
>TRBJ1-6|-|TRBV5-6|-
CASSSTDWISPLHF
TGTGCCAGCAGCTCCACTGACTGGATATCACCCCTCCACTTT
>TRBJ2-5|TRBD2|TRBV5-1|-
CASSLGTSGGEETQYF
TGCGCCAGCAGCTTGGGTACTAGCGGGGGGGAAGAGACCCAGTACTTC
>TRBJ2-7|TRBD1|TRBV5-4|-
CASSTGTVEQYF
TGTGCCAGCAGTACCGGGACAGTCGAGCAGTACTTC
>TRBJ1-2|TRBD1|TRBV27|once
CASSPIGGGGYTF
TGTGCCAGCAGTCCTATAGGGGGCGGTGGCTACACCTTC
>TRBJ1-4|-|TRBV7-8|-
CASSPWGSEKLFF
TGTGCCAGCAGCCCGTGGGGCTCAGAAAAACTGTTTTTT
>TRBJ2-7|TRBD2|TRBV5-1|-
CASSKPGGAGAHEQYF
TGCGCCAGCAGCAAACCGGGCGGAGCGGGAGCCCACGAGCAGTACTTC
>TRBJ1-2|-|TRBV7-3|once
CASSPDRSYGYTF
TGTGCCAGCAGCCCGGACAGAAGCTATGGCTACACCTTC
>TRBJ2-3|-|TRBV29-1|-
CSVQAGSSTDTQYF
TGCAGCGTTCAGGCGGGGTCCAGCACAGATACGCAGTATTTT
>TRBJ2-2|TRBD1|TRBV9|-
CASSFRTGRTGELFF
TGTGCCAGCAGCTTCCGGACAGGCCGAACCGGGGAGCTGTTTTTT
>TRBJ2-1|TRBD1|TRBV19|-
CASSNPGQGIYEQFF
TGTGCCAGTAGTAACCCGGGACAGGGTATCTATGAGCAGTTCTTC
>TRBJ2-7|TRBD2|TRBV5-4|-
CASGLAGVHEQYF
TGTGCCAGCGGACTAGCGGGAGTCCATGAGCAGTACTTC
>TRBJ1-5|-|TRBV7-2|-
CASSLRQVGQPQHF
TGTGCCAGCAGCCTAAGACAGGTGGGTCAGCCCCAGCATTTT
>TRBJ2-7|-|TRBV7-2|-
CASSLVRGEQYF
TGTGCCAGCAGCCTCGTACGGGGGGAGCAGTACTTC
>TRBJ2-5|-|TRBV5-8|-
CASSLAGRETQYF
TGTGCCAGCAGCTTGGCAGGCCGGGAGACCCAGTACTTC
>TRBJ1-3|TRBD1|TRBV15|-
CATSIGQGLTGNTIYF
TGTGCCACCAGCATAGGACAGGGACTTACCGGAAACACCATATATTTT
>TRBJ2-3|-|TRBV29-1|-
CSVELLADSADTQYF
TGCAGCGTTGAACTCCTAGCGGACAGCGCAGATACGCAGTATTTT
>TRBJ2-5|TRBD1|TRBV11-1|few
CASSTDRASKTQYF
TGTGCCAGCAGCACGGACAGGGCTTCTAAGACCCAGTACTTC
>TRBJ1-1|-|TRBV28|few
CASSFYFAEVTEAFF
TGTGCCAGCAGTTTCTACTTTGCCGAAGTCACTGAAGCTTTCTTT
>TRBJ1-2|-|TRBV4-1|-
CASSQVSFNYGYTF
TGCGCCAGCAGCCAAGTCAGTTTTAACTATGGCTACACCTTC
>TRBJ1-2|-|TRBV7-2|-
CASSRIGREGNYGYTF
TGTGCCAGCAGCCGGATAGGGAGGGAGGGGAACTATGGCTACACCTTC
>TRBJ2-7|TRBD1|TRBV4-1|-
CASSQFGTVNYEQYF
TGCGCCAGCAGCCAATTCGGGACAGTTAACTACGAGCAGTACTTC
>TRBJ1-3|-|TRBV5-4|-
CASSYTGLISGNTIYF
TGTGCCAGCAGCTACACGGGACTGATCTCTGGAAACACCATATATTTT
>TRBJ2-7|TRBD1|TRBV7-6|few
CASSTLRDRGTYEQYF
TGTGCCAGCAGCACGCTCCGGGACAGGGGAACCTACGAGCAGTACTTC
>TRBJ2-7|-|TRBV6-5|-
CASSSSSYEQYF
TGTGCCAGCAGTTCGAGCTCCTACGAGCAGTACTTC
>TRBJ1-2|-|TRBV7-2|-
CASSLSGYGYTF
TGTGCCAGCAGCCTATCTGGCTATGGCTACACCTTC
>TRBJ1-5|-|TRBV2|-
CASREQGWFPNQPQHF
TGTGCCAGCAGGGAACAGGGTTGGTTCCCCAATCAGCCCCAGCATTTT
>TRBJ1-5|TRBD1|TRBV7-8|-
CASQDRGDNQPQHF
TGTGCCAGCCAGGACAGGGGTGACAATCAGCCCCAGCATTTT
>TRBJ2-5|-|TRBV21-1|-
CASSKVRTGMIETQYF
TGTGCCAGCAGCAAAGTGAGGACAGGGATGATCGAGACCCAGTACTTC
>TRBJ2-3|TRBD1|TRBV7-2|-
CASSRGTGELNYTQYF
TGTGCCAGCAGCCGAGGGACAGGGGAACTGAACTATACGCAGTATTTT
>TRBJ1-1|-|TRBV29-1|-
CSVEIGKTAEAFF
TGCAGCGTTGAAATTGGAAAAACAGCTGAAGCTTTCTTT
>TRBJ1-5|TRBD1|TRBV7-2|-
CASSRGQGEPQHF
TGTGCCAGCAGCCGGGGACAGGGCGAGCCCCAGCATTTT
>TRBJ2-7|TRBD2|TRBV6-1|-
CASRIAGANYEQYF
TGTGCCAGCAGGATAGCGGGGGCCAACTACGAGCAGTACTTC
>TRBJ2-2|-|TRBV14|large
CASSQVQAGELFF
TGTGCCAGCAGCCAAGTTCAGGCCGGGGAGCTGTTTTTT
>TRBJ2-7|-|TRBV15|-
CATSRGGQQSYEQYF
TGTGCCACCAGCAGAGGGGGACAACAATCCTACGAGCAGTACTTC
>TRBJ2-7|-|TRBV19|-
CASSINFAGTEQYF
TGTGCCAGTAGTATCAATTTTGCGGGCACCGAGCAGTACTTC
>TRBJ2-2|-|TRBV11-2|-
CASSPGLQYTGELFF
TGTGCCAGCAGCCCCGGACTACAATACACCGGGGAGCTGTTTTTT
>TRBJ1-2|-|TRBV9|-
CASSVVVGAINYGYTF
TGTGCCAGCAGCGTAGTGGTCGGAGCAATTAACTATGGCTACACCTTC
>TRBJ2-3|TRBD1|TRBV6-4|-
CASTKDRADTQYF
TGTGCCAGCACAAAGGACAGGGCAGATACGCAGTATTTT